The clone carrying this TCR beta chain was counted only a few times. Its specificity is unknown. Reverse transcribing all isolated RNA meant expressed TCRB transcripts were sequenced. The method was immunoSEQ multiplex PCR; TCRdb's version includes in-frame clones alone and lacks a portion of them. The sample holds 300,000 to 350,000 clones, roughly 14% seen once. The V end was cut by 1 base, the J end by 1 base, with 15 bases between. Germline V gives CDR1 LGHNA, CDR2 YSLEER. The CDR3 sequence is 17 residues long. This record comes from a study of beta chain features in type 1 diabetes. Study conclusions and caveats: VDJ junctions from patients with type 1 diabetes contained fewer insertions and more deletions. For TCRB rearrangement, an influence of HLA type remained unresolved here. A PCR bias possibly favoring shorter templates would apply equally to patients and controls. Moderate but significant shortening of TCRB CDR3s was recorded in all four CD4+ subsets from Type 1 diabetes patients.

Only one heparinised blood draw was taken per donor, and its volume averaged approximately 120 mL. This sequence originates from a woman aged 18-30 years with type 1 diabetes. The specimen sequenced was naive CD4+ T cells from blood. This chain joins TRBV4-3 and TRBJ2-3, with a possible D match to TRBD2 (6 bases). The CDR3 here is CASSQAMGLPRTDTQYF. CDR3 nucleotides: TGCGCCAGCAGCCAAGCGATGGGACTTCCGCGCACAGATACGCAGTATTTT.